This entry lists 32 T cell receptor beta chains sequenced from one sample in a study of tumor and adjacent non-tumor tissue in lung cancer. The library came from three nested PCR rounds adapted from ARM-PCR protocols. TCRdb recomputed calls from the multiplex PCR reads with MiXCR, one row per CDR3 protein. Among approximately 100,000 distinct CDR3 sequences listed, less than 75% were seen once. This sample's RNA came from whole unsorted tissue. More than 3 cm separated this lung sample from the edge of the tumor. The sample comprised distant non-tumor lung tissue. These receptors all come from a young man with non-small cell lung cancer.

CDR3 protein: CASTSIAVRDEQYF. The CDR3 nucleotides are TGTGCCAGCACCTCCATAGCAGTTCGAGACGAGCAGTACTTC. The chain recombines TRBV12-3 or TRBV12-4 with TRBJ2-7; no clear D. V was shortened by 7 bases and J by 5 bases, with 18 bases between the two germline ends. The CDR3 runs 14 residues.

With regard to this clonotype: A clone one base away is much larger, so this may be a read error. This chain links TRBV20-1 with TRBJ2-5, with TRBD1 identical over 7 bases. The germline CDR1 and CDR2 sequences are DFQATT and SNEGSKA (reference sequence). The CDR3 covers 13 residues. V was clipped by 6 bases and J by 5 bases; unmatched bases: 9. CDR3 amino acids: CSAIMTGWETQYF. In DNA, the CDR3 is TGCAGTGCCATAATGACAGGGTGGGAGACCCAGTACTTC.

The genes are TRBV20-1 and TRBJ1-5, with TRBD1 matching over 7 bases. V was clipped by 5 bases and J by 6 bases; unmatched bases: 7. Germline CDR1 DFQATT, CDR2 SNEGSKA (reference sequence). The CDR3 sequence is 13 residues long. Here the CDR3 reads CSAGQDHVQPQHF. The CDR3 DNA reads TGCAGTGCTGGACAGGATCACGTTCAGCCCCAGCATTTT.

The chain carries TRBV18 and TRBJ2-2; D not certain. V was cut by 0 bases and J by 1 base, with 0 bases left in between. The CDR3 length is 13 residues. CDR1 is KGHSH and CDR2 is LQKENI in the germline V gene. The CDR3 loop reads CASSPPNTGELFF. The CDR3 region has the DNA TGTGCCAGCTCACCACCGAACACCGGGGAGCTGTTTTTT.

A remark on this clonotype: An end of the junction does not agree with germline; a read error may underlie this. The chain is built from TRBV11-1 and TRBJ2-4; a possible D gene is TRBD1 (5 bases). There are 16 residues in the CDR3. CDR1 and CDR2 (germline): SGHAT, FQDESV (reference sequence). This CDR3 is CVSAHPGRATKNIQYF. The DNA for the CDR3 is TGTGTCAGCGCCCACCCAGGCAGGGCGACCAAAAACATTCAGTACTTC.

Details on this clonotype: The junction differs from germline at one of its ends, possibly a read error. The chain has TRBV6-1 and TRBJ2-6, with D perhaps matching TRBD1 or TRBD2 (6 bases each). CDR1 is MNHNS, CDR2 SASEGT, per germline. The CDR3 has 17 amino acids. The CDR3 here is CASSPTAGDSGANLLTF. The CDR3 DNA follows: TGTGCCAGCAGCCCAACGGCAGGGGACTCCGGGGCCAACCTCCTGACTTTC.

This clonotype came up many times. The chain has TRBV11-1 and TRBJ2-7, with 7 bases lining up with TRBD1. Unmatched junction bases numbered 7, after V lost 9 bases and J lost 2 bases. The CDR3 contains 13 residues. Germline values: CDR1 SGHAT, CDR2 FQDESV (reference sequence). CDR3 amino acids: CASEGQSPYEQYF. The CDR3 DNA reads as TGTGCCAGTGAGGGACAGTCCCCCTACGAGCAGTACTTC.

The chain links TRBV7-3 to TRBJ2-2; 10 bases map to TRBD2. This CDR3 region has 14 residues. The germline V gene has CDR1 SGHTA and CDR2 FQGTGA. V lost 7 bases to trimming and J lost 3 bases; unmatched junction nucleotides: 2. CDR3 sequence: CASNLAGDTGELFF. The CDR3, as DNA: TGTGCCAGCAACCTAGCGGGAGACACCGGGGAGCTGTTTTTT. Full variable domain (rest looked up from reference TRBV7-3 and TRBJ2-2): GAGVSQTPSNKVTEKGKYVELRCDPISGHTALYWYRQSLGQGPEFLIYFQGTGAADDSGLPNDRFFAVRPEGSVSTLKIQRTERGDSAVYLCASNLAGDTGELFFGEGSRLTVL.

This clonotype was picked up a small number of times. Given a much more abundant clone one base away, this may be a read error. This CDR3 reads CSVSGTGAFSYEQYF. CDR3 bases: TGCAGTGTTAGTGGGACAGGGGCCTTCTCCTACGAGCAGTACTTC. The V gene is TRBV20-1, the J gene TRBJ2-7; 10 nucleotides line up with TRBD1. This CDR3 contains 15 residues. V shed 7 bases and J 0 bases; nucleotides not matched to a gene: 9. Germline V CDR1 and CDR2: DFQATT, SNEGSKA (reference sequence).

In regard to this clonotype: This clone may be a read error of a much larger clone one base away. This sequence joins TRBV12-3 or TRBV12-4 and TRBJ2-1; 11 nucleotides match TRBD2. V shed 10 bases and J 6 bases; nucleotides not matched to a gene: 8. The CDR3 runs to 14 residues. Here the CDR3 reads CANTSSGGSNEQFF. The CDR3 DNA follows: TGTGCCAACACCTCTAGCGGGGGGAGCAATGAGCAGTTCTTC.

This clonotype has a count of ten or more. The V call is TRBV6-1, the J call TRBJ2-7, with D perhaps TRBD1 or TRBD2 (5 bases each). The CDR3 contains 17 residues. In germline, CDR1 is MNHNS, CDR2 SASEGT. V lost 0 bases and J 0 bases, leaving 15 bases between the germline ends. The CDR3 region has the DNA TGTGCCAGCAGTGAAGCAGGTTCGGGGACCCACTCCTACGAGCAGTACTTC. This codes for CASSEAGSGTHSYEQYF.

This clonotype was counted between two and nine times. The V gene is TRBV10-3, the J gene TRBJ2-3; D not certain. Germline V gene sequence: CDR1 ENHRY, CDR2 SYGVKD. V dropped 3 bases and J dropped 2 bases, with 9 bases sitting between them. CDR3 length equals 14 residues. For the CDR3, the DNA is TGTGCCATCAGTGACTCGGGTAACACAGATACGCAGTATTTT. This encodes CAISDSGNTDTQYF.

With regard to this clonotype: Since a much larger clone is just one base distant, this may be a read error. The chain combines TRBV20-1 with TRBJ2-1; 8 bases fit TRBD2. CDR1 is DFQATT and CDR2 is SNEGSKA in the germline V gene (reference sequence). The CDR3 extends over 13 amino acids. V shed 7 bases and J 3 bases; nucleotides not matched to a gene: 5. In nucleotides, the CDR3 is TGCAGTGTTGGGACTAGGAACTACAATGAGCAGTTCTTC. Translation: CSVGTRNYNEQFF.

The chain links TRBV11-2 to TRBJ2-6; no clear D. V was cut by 3 bases and J by 0 bases, with 6 bases left in between. Germline CDR1 is SGHAT and CDR2 is FQNNGV. CDR3 length: 15 residues. The CDR3: CASSLLSSGANVLTF. CDR3 DNA: TGTGCCAGCAGCTTGTTAAGCTCTGGGGCCAACGTCCTGACTTTC.

The V gene is TRBV20-1, the J gene TRBJ2-1, with 7 bases identical to TRBD1. The J call may be in error: the DNA end matches TRBJ2-7 better. This CDR3 contains 12 residues. The V gene's germline CDR1 is DFQATT and CDR2 SNEGSKA (reference sequence). The CDR3 protein is CSAPATGSEQYF. The CDR3 DNA follows: TGCAGTGCCCCCGCGACAGGGAGTGAGCAGTACTTC.

This clonotype was seen ten or more times. J is TRBJ2-2 and V is TRBV11-3, with 7 bases fitting TRBD2. The CDR3 is 15 amino acids. V trimming: 5 bases; J trimming: 6 bases; junction bases outside the gene matches: 9. Germline CDR1 is SGHNT and CDR2 is YENEEA. The CDR3 sequence is CASSRVAGESGELFF. CDR3 in DNA: TGTGCCAGCAGCCGGGTGGCGGGAGAATCCGGGGAGCTGTTTTTT.

Comments on this clonotype: The CDR3 does not end in the conserved phenylalanine or tryptophan, so this is likely a read error. Because the CDR3's place on the DNA is in doubt, the DNA is left out and the CDR3 is given as listed by TCRdb. The chain uses TRBV4-1 and TRBJ1-3. The CDR3 is 15 residues long, counting both termini. Germline V gene data show CDR1 as MGHRA and CDR2 as YSYEKL. Here the CDR3 reads CASSQAITSGNTLYY.

The V call is TRBV30, the J call TRBJ2-3, with 7 bases lining up with TRBD2. This CDR3 region has 17 residues. The germline gives CDR1 GTSNPN, CDR2 SVGIG (reference sequence). Trimming removed 2 bases from V and 1 base from J; junction bases left unmatched: 12. The CDR3 coding sequence is TGTGCCTGGAGTAGCCAGGCTAGCGGAGTGGGCACAGATACGCAGTATTTT. Residues: CAWSSQASGVGTDTQYF. Using reference TRBV30 and TRBJ2-3 for the parts outside the CDR3, the full variable domain is SQTIHQWPATLVQPVGSPLSLECTVEGTSNPNLYWYRQAAGRGLQLLFYSVGIGQISSEVPQNLSASRPQDRQFILSSKKLLLSDSGFYLCAWSSQASGVGTDTQYFGPGTRLTVL.

This clonotype was observed a handful of times. A much bigger clone sits one base away, suggesting this may be a read error. V is TRBV6-2 or TRBV6-3 and J is TRBJ1-1; TRBD1 aligns across 7 bases. The germline V gene has CDR1 MNHEY and CDR2 SVGEGT. The CDR3 is made up of 14 amino acids. The CDR3 nucleotides are TGTGTCAGCAGTTCCGACAGGGTGAACACTGAAGCTTTCTTT. This encodes CVSSSDRVNTEAFF.

This clonotype came up many times. J is TRBJ2-3 and V is TRBV6-5; 8 nucleotides align to TRBD2. CDR3 length equals 14 residues. J was trimmed by 2 bases and V by 6 bases; bases with no gene match: 4. CDR1 and CDR2 from the germline V gene are MNHEY and SVGAGI. The CDR3 sequence: CASRAGGHTDTQYF. CDR3 nucleotides: TGTGCCAGCAGGGCGGGGGGTCACACAGATACGCAGTATTTT.

A single count supports this clonotype. A read error is possible here, since a much larger clone lies one base away. The chain joins TRBV6-6 to TRBJ1-5; maybe TRBD1 (6 bases). The CDR3 is 13 residues long. The germline V and J ends were trimmed by 9 bases and 3 bases, with 12 bases remaining between them. CDR1 MNHNY and CDR2 SVGAGI come from the germline V gene (reference sequence). CDR3 coding DNA: TGTGCCAGAAGGGGGGGGCCCAATCAGCCCCAGCATTTT. This encodes CARRGGPNQPQHF.

This clonotype appeared once. The junction shows a germline mismatch at one end, possibly a read error. The chain recombines TRBV4-2 with TRBJ2-7; 7 positions match TRBD1. The CDR3 is 14 amino acids. Germline V gives CDR1 LGHNA, CDR2 YNFKEQ. CDR3 loop: CASNHATGPYEQYF. For the CDR3, the DNA is TGTGCCAGCAACCATGCGACAGGGCCCTACGAGCAGTATTTC.

The CDR3 DNA reads as TGTGCCAGCAGCTTGCTAGCGGGAGGGTCGGGAGATACGCAGTATTTT. The encoded protein is CASSLLAGGSGDTQYF. V is TRBV11-3 and J is TRBJ2-3, with TRBD2 identical over 12 bases. The CDR3 contains 16 residues. Germline CDR1 SGHNT, CDR2 YENEEA. Trimming at V came to 3 bases and at J to 5 bases, leaving 6 bases not matched to a gene.

Regarding this clonotype: The CDR3 does not end in the conserved phenylalanine or tryptophan, so this is likely a read error. This chain connects TRBV11-2 to TRBJ2-1; 9 bases fit TRBD2. Germline values: CDR1 SGHAT, CDR2 FQNNGV. The CDR3 covers 15 residues. The CDR3: CASILILAGIDEQFL. As DNA, the CDR3 is TGTGCCAGCATCTTAATCCTAGCGGGGATTGATGAGCAGTTCCTA.

Concerning this clonotype itself: The conserved phenylalanine or tryptophan normally closing the CDR3 is absent here, so this likely arose from a read error. V is TRBV11-3 and J is TRBJ2-7; a weak D match, TRBD2 (6 bases). Trimming took 6 bases from V and 5 from J, leaving 14 bases between them. The germline CDR1 and CDR2 sequences are SGHNT and YENEEA. CDR3 length: 13 residues. Here the CDR3 DNA reads TGTGCCAGCAGTTCGCGGGACGCGAACGAGCAGTACTCC. The encoded protein is CASSSRDANEQYS.

About this clonotype: Germline is not matched at one junction end, which may reflect a read error. The chain recombines TRBV29-1 with TRBJ2-7; D gene unclear. This CDR3 region has 13 residues. Germline V gene lookup returns CDR1 SQVTM and CDR2 ANQGSEA. CDR3: CSVERLGSYEQYF. CDR3 DNA sequence: TGCAGTGTTGAACGCCTGGGAAGCTACGAGCAGTACTTC.

Concerning this clonotype: An end of the junction does not agree with germline; a read error may underlie this. The rearrangement joins TRBV5-4 to TRBJ2-3; a weak D match, TRBD1 (5 bases). CDR1 SGHNT and CDR2 YYREEE come from the germline V gene (reference sequence). The CDR3 has 17 amino acids. The CDR3 DNA is TGTGCCAGTAGCTCCCCAGGGAACCCTAGTAACACAGATACGCAGTATTTT. It codes for CASSSPGNPSNTDTQYF.

This clonotype was observed a single time. This clone may be a read error of a much larger clone one base away. The chain employs TRBV12-3 or TRBV12-4 and TRBJ2-2; D is uncertain. Trimming shortened V by 8 bases and J by 6 bases, and 13 bases separated the two germline ends. The CDR3 contains 13 residues. Written as DNA, the CDR3 is TGTGCCAGCGGTTATAACGGCCCCGGGGAGCTGTTTTTT. Residues: CASGYNGPGELFF.

The chain has TRBV11-2 and TRBJ1-1; tentative D call: TRBD1 (6 bases). Trimming pared 10 bases from V and 13 bases from J, leaving 25 bases between. The CDR3 is made up of 13 amino acids. Per the germline V gene, CDR1 is SGHAT and CDR2 is FQNNGV. The CDR3 reads CANGLRGQGPIFF. The CDR3 DNA reads TGTGCCAACGGCTTACGGGGGCAGGGCCCCATTTTCTTT.

This clonotype was observed a handful of times. The chain carries TRBV11-3 and TRBJ2-1; 8 bases fit TRBD2. The CDR3 extends over 17 amino acids. With 5 bases clipped from V and 0 bases from J, the junction kept 9 bases outside the gene matches. CDR1 and CDR2 (germline): SGHNT, YENEEA. This CDR3 reads CASSGREAGVSYNEQFF. The CDR3, as DNA: TGTGCCAGCAGCGGTCGTGAAGCGGGAGTCTCCTACAATGAGCAGTTCTTC.

The table lists this clonotype with many counts. The chain has TRBV29-1 and TRBJ2-7; either TRBD1 or TRBD2 may supply D (5 bases each). CDR1 SQVTM and CDR2 ANQGSEA come from the germline V gene. This CDR3 contains 12 residues. V lost 6 bases to trimming and J lost 3 bases, with 12 bases between them. Here the CDR3 reads CSVTGTGYEQYF. The CDR3 nucleotides are TGCAGCGTAACCGGGACGGGCTACGAGCAGTACTTC.

This clonotype has at least ten counts. This chain links TRBV20-1 with TRBJ2-3; D not certain. V gave up 0 bases and J gave up 1 base, with 11 bases separating them. The V gene's germline CDR1 is DFQATT and CDR2 SNEGSKA (reference sequence). The CDR3 extends over 15 amino acids. Here the CDR3 reads CSARDERWGTDTQYF. The DNA of the CDR3 is TGCAGTGCTAGAGACGAGAGGTGGGGCACAGATACGCAGTATTTT.